What follows is one TCR beta chain and its context. Its antigen is as yet unknown. The data are from a study of identical twins. Study conclusions and caveats: Reduced insertions were recorded for abundant cord blood beta clonotypes, with no such pattern in memory repertoires.

With 0 bases removed from V and 10 bases from J, the gap between germline ends came to 11 bases. The CDR3 consists of 14 residues. Per the germline V gene, CDR1 is SGHRS and CDR2 is YFSETQ. A universal primer site was created by template switching, with the cDNA bearing unique molecular identifiers. TCRdb re-derived calls from the 5' RACE reads in MiXCR, one entry per CDR3 protein. This repertoire shows 650,000 to 800,000 distinct CDR3 sequences, about 9.4% found once; its top ten account for around 0.98%. Healthy Caucasian donors formed the entire cohort. The data also belong to a second study, concerning yellow fever vaccine responses in identical twins.

The specimen was PBMCs. The sequence was obtained from a woman aged 18-29 years in good health. The chain links TRBV5-1 to TRBJ1-6; no definite D call. CDR3 coding DNA: TGCGCCAGCAGCTTGGAAATAGCTGCCTCACCCCTCCACTTT. Translating it yields CASSLEIAASPLHF.